The next 13 T cell receptor beta chains were all read from a single sample in a study of early T cells in non-severe SARS-CoV-2 infection (dated by TCRdb to about 2021). Library generation was performed with 5' RACE. The instrument was a NextSeq 500. TCRdb handled the public reads itself, with Q25 trimming in fastp and clone calling in MiXCR, and kept productive beta chains. Each record represents a unique CDR3 protein, reported with the most common genes and DNA among its rows. Within this sample are 70,000 or so distinct CDR3 sequences, with about an eighth of them counted one time only. Roughly 1.2% of the sample goes to the ten largest clones. What was sequenced was whole blood. Source of these receptors: an adult who was a healthcare worker with PCR-confirmed SARS-CoV-2 infection or an uninfected control (not recorded which).

This clonotype was seen only a few times. This could be a read error, since a much larger clone is one nucleotide away. J is TRBJ2-1 and V is TRBV4-1, with a weak D call TRBD2 (6 bases). This CDR3 comprises 16 residues. Germline V gene data show CDR1 as MGHRA and CDR2 as YSYEKL. The ends were cut back, 0 bases at V and 11 bases at J, with 20 bases in the middle. The CDR3 nucleotides are TGCGCCAGCAGCCAAGATGTGGGACTCGCGGGGACCAAGCAGTTCTTC. Protein product: CASSQDVGLAGTKQFF.

The chain joins TRBV28 to TRBJ2-7; 8 nucleotides agree with TRBD2. Trimming removed 5 bases from V and 4 bases from J; junction bases left unmatched: 7. The CDR3 runs to 14 residues. The germline V gene encodes CDR1 MDHEN and CDR2 SYDVKM. DNA for the CDR3: TGTGCCAGCAGTACCGGAATAGCGGGATACGAGCAGTACTTC. Translation: CASSTGIAGYEQYF.

The table lists this clonotype with many counts. The rearrangement uses TRBV12-3 or TRBV12-4 and TRBJ1-2; D is unclear. This CDR3 is built from 13 residues. V shed 6 bases and J shed 0 bases, with 8 bases lying between them. CDR3 nucleotides: TGTGCCAGCAGCGACCAGCCTAACTATGGCTACACCTTC. Its protein product is CASSDQPNYGYTF.

This clonotype was picked up many times. This chain joins TRBV12-3 or TRBV12-4 and TRBJ2-4, with D possibly TRBD1 on 6 matching bases. The CDR3 length is 17 residues. Trimming removed 3 bases at V and 0 bases at J, with 15 bases between. The CDR3 reads CASSFSPADRAKNIQYF. CDR3 DNA sequence: TGTGCCAGCAGTTTTTCGCCCGCGGACAGAGCCAAAAACATTCAGTACTTC.

This clonotype was seen at least ten times. The chain recombines TRBV6-6 with TRBJ2-3; D gene uncertain. The CDR3 length is 13 residues. V was pared by 3 bases and J by 4 bases, with 8 bases between. CDR1 MNHNY and CDR2 SVGAGI come from the germline V gene (reference sequence). CDR3 loop: CASSYPPPDTQYF. CDR3 DNA sequence: TGTGCCAGCAGTTATCCCCCCCCAGATACGCAGTATTTT.

The chain couples TRBV12-3 or TRBV12-4 to TRBJ2-3; D unresolved. Between the trimmed V and J ends, which lost 5 bases and 3 bases, there was a span of 9 bases. This CDR3 has 13 residues. CDR3 DNA: TGTGCCAGCAGTGGTGGGTTTACAGATACGCAGTATTTT. This encodes CASSGGFTDTQYF.

This clonotype was counted at least ten times. The chain joins TRBV6-2 or TRBV6-3 to TRBJ1-5; D not certain. The CDR3 consists of 14 residues. Germline V gene data show CDR1 as MNHEY and CDR2 as SVGEGT. Trimming removed 2 bases at V and 7 bases at J, with 12 bases between. This CDR3 reads CASSYGSSLQPQHF. The CDR3 DNA reads as TGTGCCAGCAGTTACGGGTCCAGTTTGCAGCCCCAGCATTTT.

A single count supports this clonotype. The chain recombines TRBV21-1 with TRBJ2-5; the table's D call, TRBD2, has no DNA check behind it. TRBV21-1 is described as a pseudogene. This CDR3 is built from 15 residues. DNA for the CDR3: TGTGCCAGCAGCAAAGTGGGCCACCCTCAAGAGACCCAGTACTTC. Translated: CASSKVGHPQETQYF.

This clonotype has ten or more counts. The chain uses TRBV11-3 and TRBJ2-3, with a tentative D call TRBD1 (6 bases). Germline CDR1 and CDR2: SGHNT and YENEEA. CDR3 length equals 17 residues. V was shortened by 1 base and J by 2 bases, with 16 bases between the two germline ends. Written as DNA, the CDR3 is TGTGCCAGCAGCTTAGGGCACAGGGCGCCAAACACAGATACGCAGTATTTT. As protein: CASSLGHRAPNTDTQYF. The variable domain in full, completed from reference TRBV11-3 and TRBJ2-3, reads EAGVVQSPRYKIIEKKQPVAFWCNPISGHNTLYWYLQNLGQGPELLIRYENEEAVDDSQLPKDRFSAERLKGVDSTLKIQPAELGDSAVYLCASSLGHRAPNTDTQYFGPGTRLTVL.

This clonotype has ten or more counts. The chain recombines TRBV5-1 with TRBJ2-1; TRBD2 agrees at 8 bases. V gave up 4 bases and J gave up 0 bases; unmatched junction bases: 6. Germline CDR1 and CDR2: SGHRS and YFSETQ. This CDR3 has 16 amino acids. CDR3: CASSRTGTSSYNEQFF. CDR3 coding DNA: TGCGCCAGCAGCAGAACCGGGACTAGCTCCTACAATGAGCAGTTCTTC. The full variable domain, rest sourced from reference TRBV5-1 and TRBJ2-1, is KAGVTQTPRYLIKTRGQQVTLSCSPISGHRSVSWYQQTPGQGLQFLFEYFSETQRNKGNFPGRFSGRQFSNSRSEMNVSTLELGDSALYLCASSRTGTSSYNEQFFGPGTRLTVL.

In its sample, this clonotype was seen a few times. This chain links TRBV5-1 with TRBJ2-1; TRBD1 agrees at 7 bases. The CDR3 loop spans 13 amino acids. The trim removed 6 bases at V and 8 bases at J, leaving 8 bases unmatched. CDR1 is SGHRS, CDR2 YFSETQ, per germline. DNA for the CDR3: TGCGCCAGCACAGGGGGTTATAGTTATGAGCAGTTCTTC. It is translated as CASTGGYSYEQFF.

In its sample, this clonotype was seen many times. The rearrangement joins TRBV5-4 to TRBJ1-2; D is unresolved. Per the germline V gene, CDR1 is SGHNT and CDR2 is YYREEE (reference sequence). Trimming took 4 bases from V and 3 from J, leaving 19 bases between them. The CDR3 has 16 amino acids. This CDR3 is CASSLGQDPSYYGYTF. DNA for the CDR3: TGTGCCAGCAGCCTCGGCCAGGACCCGAGCTACTATGGCTACACCTTC. The whole variable domain, remainder taken from reference TRBV5-4 and TRBJ1-2, is ETGVTQSPTHLIKTRGQQVTLRCSSQSGHNTVSWYQQALGQGPQFIFQYYREEENGRGNFPPRFSGLQFPNYSSELNVNALELDDSALYLCASSLGQDPSYYGYTFGSGTRLTVV.

Many counts were recorded for this clonotype. The rearrangement links TRBV12-3 or TRBV12-4 to TRBJ1-1; TRBD1 matches at 8 bases. J lost 5 bases, V lost 3 bases, and 5 bases had no gene match. The CDR3 covers 14 residues. CDR3 region: CASSFGQGGTEAFF. The CDR3 nucleotides are TGTGCCAGCAGTTTTGGACAGGGTGGAACTGAAGCTTTCTTT.